Listed below are T cell receptor beta chains from one sample, sequenced in a study of blood T cell repertoires in COVID-19. This table comes from immunoSEQ multiplex PCR, and its TCRdb copy is limited to in-frame clones, with some not included. The sample holds about 62,000 clones, roughly 89% seen once. Material for sequencing was peripheral blood. The receptors originated from a human donor in a cohort sampled during active COVID-19. CDR3s include the opening cysteine and the closing phenylalanine or tryptophan.

TRBJ2-2,TRBV5-1,CASSLTAGGPNTGELFF
TRBJ1-2,TRBV2,CASSGSTANYGYTF
TRBJ1-6,TRBV5-6,CASSLKTGLHVSPLHF
TRBJ1-2,TRBV6-2/TRBV6-3,CASSYGATNSYTF
TRBJ2-2,TRBV5-4,CASWRGLAGATNTGELFF
TRBJ2-7,TRBV4-1,CASRHLYGFTGEQYF
TRBJ2-1,TRBV30,CAWGPLGVRNEQFF
TRBJ2-1,TRBV12-3/TRBV12-4,CASSRLAGVEQFF
TRBJ2-5,TRBV6-5,CASRTSGGAGTQYF
TRBJ1-5,TRBV6-5,CASRQGAGNQPQHF
TRBJ1-6,TRBV9,CASCRTGENSPLHF
TRBJ1-1,TRBV28,CASSLGTGAGTEAFF
TRBJ1-1,TRBV30,CAWSGWGGTEAFF
TRBJ1-5,TRBV30,CGAGEGSQPQHF
TRBJ2-1,TRBV7-9,CASSLSGSYNEQFF
TRBJ2-1,TRBV2,CARAPIRNEQFF
TRBJ2-3,TRBV5-1,CASSPPGTSTDTQYF
TRBJ1-1,TRBV11-2,CASSPRGPNTEAFF
TRBJ2-7,TRBV19,CASSIRGSGGEQYF
TRBJ2-7,TRBV7-2,CASSLVLAGLEQYF
TRBJ2-7,TRBV7-9,CASSFRGGYEQYF
TRBJ2-7,TRBV7-9,CASSLDPGQVIPHYYEQYF
TRBJ2-5,TRBV5-5,CASSWAAQETQYF
TRBJ2-7,TRBV10-1,CASSISRDRVHEQYF
TRBJ1-1,TRBV7-8,CASSDRRGPAEAFF
TRBJ2-1,TRBV5-5,CASSLARDSGFF
TRBJ2-2,TRBV9,CASALTGGTGELFF
TRBJ1-6,TRBV25-1,CASTRGRDPLHF
TRBJ1-5,TRBV3-1/TRBV3-2,CASSQEGGNQPQHF
TRBJ2-7,TRBV21-1,CASSMTGDHEQYF
TRBJ2-2,TRBV11-3,CASSHRTENPGELFF
TRBJ1-4,TRBV29-1,CSCYSEKLFF
TRBJ1-1,TRBV21-1,CASSKAAPVAPREAFF
TRBJ1-2,TRBV5-1,CASSSTGQGGYTF
TRBJ2-7,TRBV7-8,CASSLRTASYEQYF
TRBJ1-3,TRBV12-3/TRBV12-4,CASTRTGGNTIYF
TRBJ2-3,TRBV7-9,CASSLGQGLYTDTQYF
TRBJ2-7,TRBV7-9,CASSTPGQGRYEQYF
TRBJ2-4,TRBV5-1,CASSPVVGASGKNIQYF
TRBJ1-1,TRBV5-6,CASSFPLTGSEAFF
TRBJ1-1,TRBV7-3,CASSLAGINTEAFF
TRBJ1-1,TRBV19,CASSPRGPRGGTEAFF
TRBJ1-1,TRBV7-9,CASSGGAGTEAFF
TRBJ1-1,TRBV18,CASSPVAGNTEAFF
TRBJ2-7,TRBV19,CASSHGGWLAYEQYF
TRBJ2-3,TRBV9,CASSVLTATDTQYF
TRBJ2-5,TRBV7-8,CASSPRGGPGETQYF
TRBJ2-1,TRBV27,CASRLRAGGYNEQFF
TRBJ2-7,TRBV11-2,CASSLRVLSYEQYF
TRBJ2-1,TRBV2,CASSGGPGSYNEQFF
TRBJ1-6,TRBV27,CASSFMAPVMSGGINSPLHF
TRBJ2-1,TRBV2,CATYSGFLHEQFF
TRBJ1-3,TRBV5-1,CASSLAGGRNTIYF
TRBJ2-3,TRBV9,CASSVDAGGTDTQYF
TRBJ2-6,TRBV20-1,CSASQVSGANVLTF